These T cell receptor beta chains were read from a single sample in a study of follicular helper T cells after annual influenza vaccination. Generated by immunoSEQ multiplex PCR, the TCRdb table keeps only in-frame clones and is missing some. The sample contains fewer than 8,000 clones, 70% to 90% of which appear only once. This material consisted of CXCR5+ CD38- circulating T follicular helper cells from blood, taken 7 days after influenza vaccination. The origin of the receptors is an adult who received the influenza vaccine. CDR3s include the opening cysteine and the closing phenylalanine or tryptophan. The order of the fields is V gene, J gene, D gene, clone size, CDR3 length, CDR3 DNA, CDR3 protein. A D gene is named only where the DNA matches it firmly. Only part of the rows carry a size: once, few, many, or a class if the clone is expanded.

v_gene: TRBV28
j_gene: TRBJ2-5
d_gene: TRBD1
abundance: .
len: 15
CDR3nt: TGTGCCAGCAGTTCGGGACAGGGTTTCCAAGAGACCCAGTACTTC
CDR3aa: CASSSGQGFQETQYF

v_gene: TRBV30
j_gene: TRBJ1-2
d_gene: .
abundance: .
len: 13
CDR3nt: TGTGCCTGGAGTCCTGGGTTATGGGGCGGCTACACCTTC
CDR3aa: CAWSPGLWGGYTF

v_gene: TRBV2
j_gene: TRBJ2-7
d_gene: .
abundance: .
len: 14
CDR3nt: TGTGCCAGTACCCGGCAGGGGGGCAACTACGAGCAGTACTTC
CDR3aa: CASTRQGGNYEQYF

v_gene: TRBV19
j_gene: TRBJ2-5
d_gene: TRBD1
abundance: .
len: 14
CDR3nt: TGTGCCAGTAGTCCCGGGACAGCCCAAGAGACCCAGTACTTC
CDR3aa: CASSPGTAQETQYF

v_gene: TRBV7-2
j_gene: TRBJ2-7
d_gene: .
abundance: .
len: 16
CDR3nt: TGTGCCAGCAGCTTAGTTTCGGGGGACTTCGCATACGAGCAGTACTTC
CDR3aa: CASSLVSGDFAYEQYF

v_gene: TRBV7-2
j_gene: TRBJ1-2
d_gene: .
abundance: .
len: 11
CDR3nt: TGTGCCAGCAGGCGCGACTATGGCTACACCTTC
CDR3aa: CASRRDYGYTF

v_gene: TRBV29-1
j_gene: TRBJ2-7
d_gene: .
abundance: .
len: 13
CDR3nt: TGCAGCGTTAGAAGGTGGGAGTCCTACGAGCAGTACTTC
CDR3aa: CSVRRWESYEQYF

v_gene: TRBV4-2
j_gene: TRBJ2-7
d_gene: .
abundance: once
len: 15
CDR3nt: TGTGCCAGCAGTTCTGGGAGCAGGGACCCCTACGAGCAGTACTTC
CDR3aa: CASSSGSRDPYEQYF

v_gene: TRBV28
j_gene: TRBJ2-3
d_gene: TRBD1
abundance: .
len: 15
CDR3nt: TGTGCCAGCAGTTTAGGGGGACAGGGGCGGGATACGCAGTATTTT
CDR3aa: CASSLGGQGRDTQYF

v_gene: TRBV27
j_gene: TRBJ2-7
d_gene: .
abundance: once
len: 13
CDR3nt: TGTGCCAGCAGTTTTAAGGGATCCTACGAGCAGTACTTC
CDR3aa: CASSFKGSYEQYF

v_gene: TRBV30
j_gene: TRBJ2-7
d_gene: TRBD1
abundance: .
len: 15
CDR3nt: TGTGCCTGGAGCAAGAGAGGGGGCGTTCGGTCCGAGCAGTACTTC
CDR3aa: CAWSKRGGVRSEQYF

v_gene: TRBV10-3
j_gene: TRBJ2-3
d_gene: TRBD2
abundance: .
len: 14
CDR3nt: TGTGCCATGAAACTAGCGGCTAGCACAGATACGCAGTATTTT
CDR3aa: CAMKLAASTDTQYF

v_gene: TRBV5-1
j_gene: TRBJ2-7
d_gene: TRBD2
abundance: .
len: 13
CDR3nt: TGCGCCAGCAGTCCACGGGGGGACTACGAGCAGTACTTC
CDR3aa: CASSPRGDYEQYF

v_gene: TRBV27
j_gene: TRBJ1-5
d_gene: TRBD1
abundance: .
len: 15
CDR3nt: TGTGCCAGCAGTTTATCGCAGGGGGGCAATCAGCCCCAGCATTTT
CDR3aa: CASSLSQGGNQPQHF

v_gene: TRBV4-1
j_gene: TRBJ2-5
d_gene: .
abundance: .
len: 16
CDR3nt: TGCGCCAGCAGCCAAGATATGGCGGCGGCAAAGGAGACCCAGTACTTC
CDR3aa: CASSQDMAAAKETQYF

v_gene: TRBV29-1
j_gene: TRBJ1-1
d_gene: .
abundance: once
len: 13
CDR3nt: TGCAGCGTTGTACTTGGTAGTTCCGAACAAGCTTTCTTT
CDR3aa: CSVVLGSSEQAFF

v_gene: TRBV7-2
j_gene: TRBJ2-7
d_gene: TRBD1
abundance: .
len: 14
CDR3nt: TGTGCCACCCGTAGGGACAGGACCACCTACGAGCAGTACTTC
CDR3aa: CATRRDRTTYEQYF

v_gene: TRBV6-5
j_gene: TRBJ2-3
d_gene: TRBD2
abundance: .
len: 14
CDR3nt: TGTGCCAGCAGTTTGGGACTAGCGGGAGATACGCAGTATTTT
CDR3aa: CASSLGLAGDTQYF

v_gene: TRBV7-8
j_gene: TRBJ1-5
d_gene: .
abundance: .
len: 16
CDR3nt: TGTGCCAGCAGCTTAGTAGGTGGGGGGGATGGGCAGCCCCAGCATTTT
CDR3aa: CASSLVGGGDGQPQHF

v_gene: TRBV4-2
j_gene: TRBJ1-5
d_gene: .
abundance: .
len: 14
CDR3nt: TGTGCCAGCAGCCAACACGGAACAAATCAGCCCCAGCATTTT
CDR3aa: CASSQHGTNQPQHF

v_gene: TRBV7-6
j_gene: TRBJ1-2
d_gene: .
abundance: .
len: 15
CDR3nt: TGTGCCAGCAGCTTAGTTTATGCAAGGGAAGGTGGCTACACCTTC
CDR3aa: CASSLVYAREGGYTF

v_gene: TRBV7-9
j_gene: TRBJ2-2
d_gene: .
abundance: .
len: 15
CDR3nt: TGTGCCAGCAGCTTACGGGGCCGTGGCACCGGGGAGCTGTTTTTT
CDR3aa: CASSLRGRGTGELFF

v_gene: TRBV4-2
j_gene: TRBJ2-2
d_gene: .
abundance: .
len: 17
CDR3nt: TGTGCCAGCAGCCCCATAGACCCGAGTAGAAACACCGGGGAGCTGTTTTTT
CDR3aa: CASSPIDPSRNTGELFF

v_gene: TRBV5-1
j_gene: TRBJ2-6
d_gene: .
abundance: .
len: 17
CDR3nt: TGCGCCAGCAGCTCCCTAACCAGGGGCTCTGGGGCCAACGTCCTGACTTTC
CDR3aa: CASSSLTRGSGANVLTF